A selection of T cell receptor beta chains follows, all from one sample in a study of T-cell reconstitution after alpha-beta-depleted transplantation in children. One entry per CDR3 protein results from TCRdb running MiXCR on the PCR reads. The sample includes about 6,100 distinct CDR3 sequences, 16% of them seen just once. Sequencing used PBMCs, mostly from graft donor cells, obtained 60 days after TCRalphabeta/CD19-depleted stem cell transplant. These receptors were taken from a male patient between 10 and 17 years old who had a stem cell transplant for acute myeloid leukemia, so the T cells may come from the graft donor. CDR3s include the opening cysteine and the closing phenylalanine or tryptophan. Fields, in order: J gene, D gene, CDR3 length, clone size, V gene, CDR3 DNA, CDR3 protein. A D gene is named only where the DNA matches it firmly. Only part of the rows carry a size: once, few, many, or a class if the clone is expanded.

>TRBJ2-3|NA|14|few|TRBV28
TGTGCCAGCAGTTTCGGCAGGGAGACAGATACGCAGTATTTT
CASSFGRETDTQYF
>TRBJ1-2|NA|12|medium-sized|TRBV4-2
TGTGCCAGCAGCCAAGCCCAATATGGCTACACCTTC
CASSQAQYGYTF
>TRBJ2-1|NA|16|medium-sized|TRBV7-2
TGTGCCAGCAGCTTAGGGCCCGGCGGGGCCTACAATGAGCAGTTCTTC
CASSLGPGGAYNEQFF
>TRBJ2-5|NA|13|medium-sized|TRBV29-1
TGCAGCGTTGAAAGGGTTTACCAAGAGACCCAGTACTTC
CSVERVYQETQYF
>TRBJ1-2|NA|12|NA|TRBV28
TGTGCCAGCAGGACAGGCTGGTATGGCTACACCTTC
CASRTGWYGYTF
>TRBJ2-7|NA|10|NA|TRBV28
TGTGCCAGCAACCACTACGAGCAGTACTTC
CASNHYEQYF
>TRBJ2-5|NA|12|NA|TRBV28
TGTGCCAGCAGTTCTCCCGGAGAGACCCAGTACTTC
CASSSPGETQYF
>TRBJ2-2|NA|14|NA|TRBV20-1
TGCAGTGCTCAGAGGGTAGGCAGCACCGGGGAGCTGTTTTTT
CSAQRVGSTGELFF
>TRBJ2-1|TRBD2|15|medium-sized|TRBV5-6
TGTGCCAGCAGGGGACTAGCGGGGGATTATTCTGAGCAGTTCTTC
CASRGLAGDYSEQFF
>TRBJ2-1|NA|15|few|TRBV3-1
TGTGCCAGCAGCCAAGGGGCCCTCTCATACAATGAGCAGTTCTTC
CASSQGALSYNEQFF
>TRBJ2-1|NA|15|few|TRBV7-2
TGTGCCAGCAGCTTCTCCCTTAGCTCCTACAATGAGCAGTTCTTC
CASSFSLSSYNEQFF
>TRBJ1-1|NA|13|few|TRBV29-1
TGCAGCGTTCTTCGGCAGTTGAACACTGAAGCTTTCTTT
CSVLRQLNTEAFF
>TRBJ2-1|NA|13|few|TRBV20-1
TGCAGTGCTAGCGGCCCAGGTTACAATGAGCAGTTCTTC
CSASGPGYNEQFF
>TRBJ2-7|NA|15|medium-sized|TRBV20-1
TGCAGTTCTGAAGTCTCCGGGACGGCCGAGTACGAGCAGTACTTC
CSSEVSGTAEYEQYF
>TRBJ1-6|NA|12|few|TRBV20-1
TGCAGTGCTATTGGCGGAAATTCACCCCTCCACTTT
CSAIGGNSPLHF
>TRBJ2-1|TRBD2|18|NA|TRBV20-1
TGCAGTGCTAGGGTGGGACTAGCGGTCATGAGCTCCTACAATGAGCAGTTCTTC
CSARVGLAVMSSYNEQFF
>TRBJ2-1|TRBD1|16|few|TRBV28
TGTGCCAGCAGTTTATTTGGGACAGGGGGCGCAAGGAGGCAGTTCTTC
CASSLFGTGGARRQFF
>TRBJ2-6|TRBD1|19|medium-sized|TRBV6-4
TGTGCCAGCAGTCCCTACGTTAGGACAGGGGCCTCTGGGGCCAACGTCCTGACTTTC
CASSPYVRTGASGANVLTF
>TRBJ2-3|TRBD1|17|few|TRBV28
TGTGCCAGCAGTTTGCTGACAGGGGGCATTGGGCCAGATACGCAGTATTTT
CASSLLTGGIGPDTQYF
>TRBJ2-3|NA|12|medium-sized|TRBV30
TGTGCCTGGAGACCTGGGACAGATACGCAGTATTTT
CAWRPGTDTQYF
>TRBJ2-7|NA|17|medium-sized|TRBV28
TGTGCCACCCTAGGGGTGGCTTCGAACGGCCCAGCTTGGGAGCAGTACTTC
CATLGVASNGPAWEQYF
>TRBJ2-1|NA|16|medium-sized|TRBV6-5
TGTGCCAGCAGTTACCCCTTAGGGGGAGTAGGCAATGAGCAGTTCTTC
CASSYPLGGVGNEQFF
>TRBJ2-7|TRBD2|14|medium-sized|TRBV7-2
TGTGCCAGCAGCCATCCGGGACTACGCTTGGAGCAGTACTTC
CASSHPGLRLEQYF
>TRBJ2-2|NA|14|medium-sized|TRBV20-1
TGCAGTGCGCAGAGTCGTATGAACACCGGGGAGCTGTTTTTT
CSAQSRMNTGELFF